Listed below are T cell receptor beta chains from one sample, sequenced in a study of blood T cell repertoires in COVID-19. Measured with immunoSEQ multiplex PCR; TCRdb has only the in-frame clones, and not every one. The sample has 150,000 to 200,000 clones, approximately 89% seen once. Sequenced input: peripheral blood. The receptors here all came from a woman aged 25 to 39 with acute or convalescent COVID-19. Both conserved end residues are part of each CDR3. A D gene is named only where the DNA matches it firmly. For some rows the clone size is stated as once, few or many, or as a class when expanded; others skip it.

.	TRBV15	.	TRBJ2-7	CATSRESGSYEQYF	TGTGCCACCAGCAGAGAATCGGGCTCCTACGAGCAGTACTTC
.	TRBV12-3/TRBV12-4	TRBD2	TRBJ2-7	CASSPGLAGGGYF	TGTGCCAGCAGCCCTGGACTAGCGGGAGGGGGTTACTTC
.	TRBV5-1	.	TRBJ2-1	CASSLGIAGLEAQFF	TGCGCCAGCAGCCTGGGGATTGCTGGTTTGGAGGCCCAGTTCTTC
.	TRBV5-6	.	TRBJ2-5	CASSPTPGRETQYF	TGTGCCAGCAGTCCAACCCCGGGAAGGGAGACCCAGTACTTC
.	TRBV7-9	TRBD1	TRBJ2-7	CASSLGQGNYAYEQYF	TGTGCCAGCAGCTTAGGACAGGGGAACTATGCATACGAGCAGTACTTC
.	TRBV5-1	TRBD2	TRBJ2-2	CASRFQYGLAGGELFF	TGCGCCAGCAGATTTCAATACGGACTAGCGGGAGGGGAGCTGTTTTTT
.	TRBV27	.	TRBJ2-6	CASTEAGANVLTF	TGTGCCAGCACTGAGGCTGGGGCCAACGTCCTGACTTTC
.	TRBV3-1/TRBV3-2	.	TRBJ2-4	CASSPHTGIAKNIQYF	TGTGCCAGCAGCCCCCACACAGGGATAGCCAAAAACATTCAGTACTTC
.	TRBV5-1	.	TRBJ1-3	CATRDIGDTIYF	TGCGCCACCCGGGACATCGGTGACACCATATATTTT
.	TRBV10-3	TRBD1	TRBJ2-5	CAASGTGVETQYF	TGTGCCGCGTCCGGGACAGGGGTAGAGACCCAGTACTTC
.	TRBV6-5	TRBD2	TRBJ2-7	CAIFGGGEQYF	TGTGCCATCTTCGGGGGGGGCGAGCAGTACTTC
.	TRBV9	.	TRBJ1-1	CASSVDGMRTEAFF	TGTGCCAGCAGCGTAGACGGGATGAGGACTGAAGCTTTCTTT
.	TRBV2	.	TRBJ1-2	CASSVQGRHGYTF	TGTGCCAGCAGTGTTCAGGGGAGACATGGCTACACCTTC
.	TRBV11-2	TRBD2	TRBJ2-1	CASSLYAGTINEQFF	TGTGCCAGCAGCCTATACGCCGGGACTATTAATGAGCAGTTCTTC
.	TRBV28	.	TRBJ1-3	CASSLWGEVFGNTIYF	TGTGCCAGCAGTTTATGGGGGGAGGTGTTTGGAAACACCATATATTTT
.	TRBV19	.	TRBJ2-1	CASSIGVGPTGEQFF	TGTGCCAGTAGTATCGGGGTGGGCCCTACCGGGGAGCAGTTCTTC
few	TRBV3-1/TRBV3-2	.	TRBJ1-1	CASSRATEAFF	TGTGCCAGCAGCCGGGCGACTGAAGCTTTCTTT
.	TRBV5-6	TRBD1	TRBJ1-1	CASSFRGMVFF	TGTGCCAGCAGCTTCAGGGGGATGGTTTTCTTT
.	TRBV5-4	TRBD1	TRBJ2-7	CASSSIDRDHYEQYF	TGTGCCAGCAGCTCGATCGACAGGGACCACTACGAGCAGTACTTC
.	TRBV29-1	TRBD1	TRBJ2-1	CSVAGGQGAYEQFF	TGCAGCGTTGCCGGGGGACAGGGGGCTTATGAGCAGTTCTTC